A single sample is the source of the 7 T cell receptor beta chains below, sequenced in a study of shared clonotypes between healthy human individuals. It was CD45RO-negative cells, positively selected for CCR7, that made up naive CD8 cells, with terminally differentiated effector memory CD45RA+ cells excluded. Clones were read by immunoSEQ multiplex PCR, and TCRdb kept only the in-frame ones, dropping some. This table holds about 550,000 clones, less than 97% found once. The sequencing sample was made of naive CD8+ T cells sorted from blood. The receptors were gathered from a woman aged 30 to 39 in good health.

The chain uses TRBV5-4 and TRBJ2-3; D is possibly TRBD2 (6 bases). The germline gives CDR1 SGHNT, CDR2 YYREEE (reference sequence). V was cut by 4 bases and J by 3 bases, with 12 bases left in between. The CDR3 covers 14 residues. The CDR3 region is CASSLGSGTDTQYF. CDR3 DNA sequence: TGTGCCAGCAGCCTCGGGAGTGGAACAGATACGCAGTATTTT.

This chain uses TRBV2 with TRBJ2-7, with 7 positions matching TRBD1. The V and J ends lost 3 bases and 6 bases, in that order; junction bases with no gene match: 8. CDR1 and CDR2 (germline): SNHLY, FYNNEI. The CDR3 is made up of 14 amino acids. The CDR3 nucleotides read TGTGCCAGCAGTGATGGGGCAGGGGGACCCGAGCAGTACTTC. Residues: CASSDGAGGPEQYF.

A note on this clone: Mismatch with germline at one junction end may stem from a read error. V gene TRBV5-6 combines with J gene TRBJ2-1; D gene unclear. The CDR3 sequence is 15 residues long. The germline CDR1 and CDR2 sequences are SGHDT and YYEEEE. The CDR3 is CTSSLSSGYYNEQFF. In DNA, the CDR3 is TGTACCAGCAGCCTTAGCTCAGGATACTACAATGAGCAGTTCTTC.

For this clone: The same CDR3 can be traced to other DNA sequences in this sample. This chain connects TRBV28 to TRBJ1-2; no firm D call. V lost 1 base to trimming and J lost 4 bases, with 4 bases between them. The CDR3 is 12 amino acids. Germline V gene sequence: CDR1 MDHEN, CDR2 SYDVKM. The CDR3 loop is CASSLSVYGYTF. For the CDR3, the DNA is TGTGCCAGCAGTTTATCCGTCTATGGCTACACCTTC.

In regard to this clone: Other nucleotide sequences in the sample specify the same CDR3. V usage is TRBV7-9 and J usage is TRBJ2-7; D possibly uses TRBD1 or TRBD2 (5 bases each). In germline, CDR1 is SEHNR, CDR2 FQNEAQ (reference sequence). The CDR3 is 13 amino acids. Trimming took off 5 bases at V and 0 bases at J, with 8 bases between the two ends. CDR3 coding DNA: TGTGCCAGCAGCCCCGGGACCTCCTACGAGCAGTACTTC. Amino acids: CASSPGTSYEQYF.

With regard to this clone: The same CDR3 also results from other DNA sequences found in this sample. The chain uses TRBV18 and TRBJ2-7, with 9 bases identical to TRBD1. CDR1 and CDR2 (germline): KGHSH, LQKENI. The CDR3 runs to 14 residues. V lost 3 bases, J lost 2 bases, and 2 bases stayed unmatched. The CDR3 protein is CASSPGQGAYEQYF. CDR3 coding DNA: TGTGCCAGCTCACCGGGACAGGGAGCCTACGAGCAGTACTTC.

CDR3 amino acids: CASGGTLYDEQFF. For the CDR3, the DNA is TGTGCCAGCGGAGGGACGTTGTACGATGAGCAGTTCTTC. The chain is built from TRBV6-1 and TRBJ2-1; D is possibly TRBD2 (6 bases). Germline V gene sequence: CDR1 MNHNS, CDR2 SASEGT. Trimming took 8 bases from V and 8 from J, leaving 16 bases between them. This CDR3 has 13 residues.